A single sample gave rise to the 18 T cell receptor beta chains below, sequenced in a study of T cell changes during pregnancy in multiple sclerosis. The table came from immunoSEQ multiplex PCR; TCRdb's copy has only in-frame clones and leaves some out. This table has under 80,000 clones, approximately 94% appearing once. This sample comprised peripheral blood, obtained in the third trimester of pregnancy. The receptors come from a female donor with multiple sclerosis, enrolled in a pregnancy study.

The chain has TRBV6-1 and TRBJ2-5, with TRBD1 matching over 9 bases. Germline CDR1 is MNHNS and CDR2 is SASEGT. V lost 8 bases, J lost 5 bases, and 9 bases stayed unmatched. The CDR3 covers 14 residues. CDR3: CASLWDRVGETQYF. The CDR3 nucleotides read TGTGCCAGCCTTTGGGACAGGGTAGGGGAGACCCAGTACTTC.

The rearrangement uses TRBV19 and TRBJ1-5; D gene unclear. V dropped 5 bases and J dropped 3 bases, with 14 bases sitting between them. This CDR3 is 15 amino acids long. CDR1 and CDR2 from the germline V gene are LNHDA and SQIVND (reference sequence). This CDR3 reads CASSSYLVPNQPQHF. CDR3 in DNA: TGTGCCAGTAGTTCCTACCTCGTCCCCAATCAGCCCCAGCATTTT.

This chain uses TRBV5-6 with TRBJ1-1, with a possible D match to TRBD1 (6 bases). The CDR3 sequence is 15 residues long. V dropped 0 bases and J dropped 2 bases, with 11 bases sitting between them. Germline-derived CDR1 and CDR2 are SGHDT and YYEEEE. CDR3 protein: CASSLDGGANTEAFF. The CDR3 DNA reads TGTGCCAGCAGCTTGGACGGGGGGGCAAACACTGAAGCTTTCTTT.

This rearrangement joins TRBV19 to TRBJ1-1; D unclear. The CDR3 extends over 18 amino acids. CDR1 and CDR2 (germline): LNHDA, SQIVND (reference sequence). Trimming shortened V by 1 base and J by 3 bases, and 21 bases separated the two germline ends. As DNA, the CDR3 is TGTGCCAGTAGTATAGGTTACAGCTACATAGAAGCAGACACTGAAGCTTTCTTT. Translating it yields CASSIGYSYIEADTEAFF.

Turning to this clone: Other DNA sequences in the same sample also yield this CDR3. The V and J genes are TRBV9 and TRBJ2-5; 8 bases fit TRBD2. The V and J ends lost 4 bases and 5 bases, in that order; junction bases with no gene match: 1. The length of the CDR3 is 12 residues. Germline CDR1 SGDLS, CDR2 YYNGEE. CDR3 nucleotide sequence: TGTGCCAGCAGCCCGGGGGGGGAGACCCAGTACTTC. Protein: CASSPGGETQYF.

This chain uses TRBV6-4 with TRBJ2-2, with 11 bases that match TRBD2. V lost 0 bases and J lost 3; bases outside the gene matches: 3. CDR1 MRHNA and CDR2 SNTAGT come from the germline V gene. The length of the CDR3 is 17 residues. In DNA form, the CDR3 reads TGTGCCAGCAGTGACTCCGCACTAGCGGGGGACACCGGGGAGCTGTTTTTT. Amino acids: CASSDSALAGDTGELFF.

The genes are TRBV15 and TRBJ2-5, with D hard to call. CDR3 length: 14 residues. CDR1 is LNHNV, CDR2 YYDKDF, per germline (reference sequence). With 3 bases removed from V and 4 bases from J, the gap between germline ends came to 12 bases. CDR3 in DNA: TGTGCCACCAGCAGCAGGATGCTTGTAGAGACCCAGTACTTC. It is translated as CATSSRMLVETQYF.

V usage is TRBV7-2 and J usage is TRBJ1-2; D may be TRBD1 (5 bases). CDR1 is SGHTA and CDR2 is FQGNSA in the germline V gene. Between the trimmed V and J ends, which lost 5 bases and 2 bases, there was a span of 24 bases. The CDR3 is 18 residues long. Here the CDR3 DNA reads TGTGCCAGCAGCGGGGGTATTTCCAGGGCGGGGTTCAACTATGGCTACACCTTC. Its translation: CASSGGISRAGFNYGYTF.

This chain joins TRBV19 and TRBJ1-2; 7 nucleotides match TRBD1. The V gene end was trimmed by 2 bases and the J gene end by 6 bases; junction bases not matched to a gene: 9. The CDR3 length is 15 residues. Germline-derived CDR1 and CDR2 are LNHDA and SQIVND (reference sequence). CDR3 in DNA: TGTGCCAGTAGTATATCCGACAGGGTTCTGAATGGCTACACCTTC. It encodes CASSISDRVLNGYTF.

CDR3 bases: TGTGCCAGCAGCGTATCAATGACAGTCAATAATTCACCCCTCCACTTT. It codes for CASSVSMTVNNSPLHF. The chain joins TRBV9 to TRBJ1-6, with a tentative D call TRBD1 (5 bases). V gave up 1 base and J gave up 5 bases, with 13 bases separating them. This CDR3 region has 16 residues. Germline V gives CDR1 SGDLS, CDR2 YYNGEE.

The rearrangement joins TRBV12-5 to TRBJ1-2, with D possibly being TRBD1 (5 bases). Germline-derived CDR1 and CDR2 are LGHNT and FRNRAP. V was trimmed by 0 bases and J by 7 bases, leaving 12 bases between them. CDR3 length: 14 residues. The CDR3 region has the DNA TGTGCTAGTGGTTTGGTATCAGGGAGGGGTGGCTACACCTTC. It is translated as CASGLVSGRGGYTF.

This chain uses TRBV7-6 with TRBJ2-7; D might be TRBD2 (5 bases). The CDR3 totals 14 residues. Germline V lookup: CDR1 SGHVS, CDR2 FNYEAQ. Trimming removed 3 bases from V and 2 bases from J, with 11 bases in between. The CDR3 loop reads CASSFAGGTYEQYF. CDR3 DNA: TGTGCCAGCAGCTTCGCGGGTGGGACCTACGAGCAGTACTTC.

This chain joins TRBV29-1 and TRBJ1-1, with 7 bases identical to TRBD1. Germline assignment: CDR1 SQVTM and CDR2 ANQGSEA. After removal of 1 base from V and 4 bases from J, the junction contained 6 bases not matched to a gene. CDR3 length: 14 amino acids. CDR3 sequence: CSVEGGTESTEAFF. CDR3 bases: TGCAGCGTTGAAGGGGGGACAGAGTCCACTGAAGCTTTCTTT.

CDR3 DNA: TGTGCCAGCAGTCCGAACACTAGGTCTTCCTCATACAATGAGCAGTTCTTC. It translates to CASSPNTRSSSYNEQFF. The chain links TRBV27 to TRBJ2-1; D possibly corresponds to TRBD2 (5 bases). Germline CDR1 reads MNHEY; CDR2 reads SMNVEV (reference sequence). Deletions cut 5 bases from V and 4 bases from J, with 21 bases between. CDR3 length: 17 residues.

The chain has TRBV29-1 and TRBJ1-2; a possible D gene is TRBD1 (5 bases). The germline V gene has CDR1 SQVTM and CDR2 ANQGSEA. The CDR3 spans 12 residues. V was trimmed by 5 bases and J by 2 bases, leaving 9 bases between them. CDR3 coding DNA: TGCAGCGTTAAGACAGCGAACTATGGCTACACCTTC. This translates into CSVKTANYGYTF.

This clone appeared once. The chain has TRBV14 and TRBJ2-7; TRBD1 agrees at 7 bases. This CDR3 region has 14 residues. The germline CDR1 and CDR2 sequences are SGHDN and FVKESK. Germline trimming cut 3 bases from V and 0 bases from J; bases unmatched to any gene: 2. In nucleotides, the CDR3 is TGTGCCAGCAGCCAGGGACAGAGCTCCTACGAGCAGTACTTC. This translates into CASSQGQSSYEQYF.

The rearrangement links TRBV19 to TRBJ2-7; 7 bases agree with TRBD1. The CDR3 runs to 16 residues. V was clipped by 4 bases and J by 2 bases; unmatched bases: 11. Germline V gene data show CDR1 as LNHDA and CDR2 as SQIVND (reference sequence). This CDR3 reads CASSRSGTDDTYEQYF. In DNA form, the CDR3 reads TGTGCCAGTAGTAGGTCCGGGACAGACGACACCTACGAGCAGTACTTC.

The table lists this clone with a few counts. V gene TRBV2 combines with J gene TRBJ1-3; possible D gene TRBD1, 6 bases. V was shortened by 5 bases and J by 4 bases, with 18 bases between the two germline ends. The CDR3 length is 16 residues. Germline V lookup: CDR1 SNHLY, CDR2 FYNNEI. CDR3 in amino acids: CASSPRGQVSGNTIYF. For the CDR3, the DNA is TGTGCCAGCAGTCCTAGGGGACAAGTGTCCGGAAACACCATATATTTT.